This TCR beta chain appears in the sequencing data of a study of blood T cell repertoires in COVID-19. Background on the study: Acute and convalescent COVID-19 samples came from the United States, Italy and Spain. Sample material is recorded as cDNA or gDNA derived from T cells, B-cell-depleted T cells, or PBMCs.

Per germline, CDR1 MNHEY and CDR2 SVGAGI. Unmatched junction bases numbered 12, after V lost 4 bases and J lost 8 bases. This CDR3 region has 16 residues. How the authors handled the data: Estimation of nucleated cell counts was performed using reference gene primer amplification. The method was immunoSEQ multiplex PCR; TCRdb's version includes in-frame clones alone and lacks a portion of them. V and J calls plus clone size are reproduced from that table; the DNA served to infer D and trimming. This repertoire shows around 170,000 clones, around four fifths found once; its top ten account for less than 3.5%. This clone has only a few counts.

The sequenced sample was peripheral blood. This receptor was identified in a woman aged 55-75 years with acute or convalescent COVID-19. This rearrangement joins TRBV6-5 to TRBJ1-4; 8 bases fit TRBD1. This CDR3 is CASSSGGAYGWEKLFF. DNA for the CDR3: TGTGCCAGCAGTTCAGGGGGCGCATACGGCTGGGAAAAACTGTTTTTT.